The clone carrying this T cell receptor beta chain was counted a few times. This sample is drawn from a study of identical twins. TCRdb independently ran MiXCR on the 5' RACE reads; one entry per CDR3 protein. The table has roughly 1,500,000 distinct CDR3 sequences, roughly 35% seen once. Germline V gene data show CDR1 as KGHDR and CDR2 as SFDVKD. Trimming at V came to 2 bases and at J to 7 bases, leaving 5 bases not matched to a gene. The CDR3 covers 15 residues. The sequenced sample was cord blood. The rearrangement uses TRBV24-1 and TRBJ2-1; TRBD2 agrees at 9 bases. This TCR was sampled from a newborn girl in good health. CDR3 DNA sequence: TGTGCCACCAGTGATTCGGGACTAGCTAGGAATGAGCAGTTCTTC. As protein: CATSDSGLARNEQFF.